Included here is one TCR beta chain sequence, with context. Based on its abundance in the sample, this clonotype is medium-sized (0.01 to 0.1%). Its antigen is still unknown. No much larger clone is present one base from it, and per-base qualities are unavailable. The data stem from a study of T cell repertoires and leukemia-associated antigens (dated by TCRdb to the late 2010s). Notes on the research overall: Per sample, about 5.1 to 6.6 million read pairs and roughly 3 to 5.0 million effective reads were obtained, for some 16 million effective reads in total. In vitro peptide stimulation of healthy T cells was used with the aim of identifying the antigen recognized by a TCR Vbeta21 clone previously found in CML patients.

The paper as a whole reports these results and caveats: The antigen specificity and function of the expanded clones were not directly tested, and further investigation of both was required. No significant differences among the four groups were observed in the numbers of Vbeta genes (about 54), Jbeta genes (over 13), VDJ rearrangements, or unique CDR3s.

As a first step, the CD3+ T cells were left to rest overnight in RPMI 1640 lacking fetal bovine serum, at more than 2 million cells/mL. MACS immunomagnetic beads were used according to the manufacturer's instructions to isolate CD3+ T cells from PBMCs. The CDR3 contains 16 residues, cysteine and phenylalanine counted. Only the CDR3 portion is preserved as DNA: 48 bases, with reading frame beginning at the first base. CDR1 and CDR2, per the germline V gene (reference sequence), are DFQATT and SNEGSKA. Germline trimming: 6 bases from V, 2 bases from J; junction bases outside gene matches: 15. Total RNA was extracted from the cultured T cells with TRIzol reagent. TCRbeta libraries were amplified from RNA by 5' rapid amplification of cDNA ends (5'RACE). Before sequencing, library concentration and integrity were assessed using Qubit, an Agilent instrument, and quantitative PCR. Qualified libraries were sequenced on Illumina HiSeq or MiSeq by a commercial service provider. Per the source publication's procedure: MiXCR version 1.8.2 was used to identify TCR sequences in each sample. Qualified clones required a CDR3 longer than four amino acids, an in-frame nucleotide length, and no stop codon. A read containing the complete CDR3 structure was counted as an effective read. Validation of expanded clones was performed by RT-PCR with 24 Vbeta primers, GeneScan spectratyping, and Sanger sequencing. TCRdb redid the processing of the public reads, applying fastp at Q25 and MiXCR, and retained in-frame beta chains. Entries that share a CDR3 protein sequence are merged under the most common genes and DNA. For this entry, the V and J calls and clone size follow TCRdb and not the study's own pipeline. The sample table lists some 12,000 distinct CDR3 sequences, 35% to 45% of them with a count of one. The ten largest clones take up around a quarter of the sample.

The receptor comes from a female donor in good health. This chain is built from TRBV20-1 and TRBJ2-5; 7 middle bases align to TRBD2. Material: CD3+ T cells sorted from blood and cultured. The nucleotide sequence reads TGCAGTGCGGATAGGCCCTCAGCGGGGAGTCAAGAGACCCAGTACTTC. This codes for CSADRPSAGSQETQYF.